This note documents a single TCR beta chain sequence. The clone's antigen remains unknown. Base-call qualities are not available, and no considerably larger clone is one nucleotide away. Participants in the prospective study were aged roughly 18 to 100 years, lived in about two dozen United States geographic areas, and enrolled through a virtual design. In the prospective study, participants were assigned to cohorts based on the clinical history participants reported in a screening survey and a study questionnaire. ImmuneRACE Cohort 3 recovered participants were defined by two consecutive negative NP/OP PCR tests, healthcare professional clearance, or symptom resolution. Mobile phlebotomists in the prospective study collected whole blood, serum and a nasopharyngeal or oropharyngeal swab from every participant. Prospective study participants could optionally give additional blood draws and questionnaires over an approximately two-month period. Blood samples from the prospective study were shipped frozen or at room temperature prior to DNA extraction.

The data are from a study of blood T cell repertoires in COVID-19 (dated by TCRdb to about 2020). A note on the overall study: The collaborator samples originated in the United States, Italy and Spain and spanned the acute and convalescent phases of COVID-19. Where HLA class I and class II types were available, the types were taken from metadata supplied by the sample provider, not from assay-based typing. The repertoires were released in a freely available public database meant as a resource for research on the immune response to SARS-CoV-2. The prospective study material was composed of cDNA or gDNA derived from T cells, B-cell-depleted T cells, or PBMCs. Samples came from the ongoing ImmuneRACE study (first 160 participants) plus 1,254 subjects from 6 global collaborators. The sample metadata nearly always contained a de-identified subject ID, COVID-19 status, age in years and sex. Deeply sampled blood TCRbeta repertoires from subjects exposed to, actively infected with, or recovered from COVID-19 were included in the dataset.

From its cysteine to its phenylalanine, the CDR3 spans 14 amino acids. Left in the record is the CDR3 DNA by itself, 42 bases read in frame from the first base. For CDR1 and CDR2, the germline V gene lists SGHAT and FQNNGV. V has 5 bases trimmed and J has 3 bases trimmed; junction bases matching no gene number 4. TCRbeta CDR3 regions were amplified from genomic DNA by means of the immunoSEQ Assay, a bias-controlled multiplex PCR. Per the original workflow: The number of nucleated cells in each sample was estimated by amplification of reference gene primers within the assay. Sequence reads were collapsed and filtered to measure the absolute abundance of every unique TCRbeta CDR3 rearrangement. Productive Simpson clonality was computed per sample as the square root of Simpson's diversity index over productive rearrangements. TCRdb obtained this table from immuneACCESS and retained in-frame rearrangements with V and J assigned. These tables miss some clones; where compared with another copy, unresolved V genes account for less than half of the shortfall, and the remainder is unexplained. The DNA was the basis for D and trimming; V, J and clone size are from that table. A total of roughly 180,000 clones appear in this sample, around 82% of them only once. The ten largest clones add up to 12% of the sample.

On the study overall, not on this receptor specifically: How much clinical and demographic metadata was included differed by source and by participant, and the metadata was provided uncurated.

The receptor was derived from a man aged 40-50 years who had recovered from COVID-19. The specimen sequenced was PBMCs or T cells enriched from blood (not recorded which). The V and J segments used are TRBV11-2 and TRBJ2-7; 10 central bases correspond to TRBD2. The DNA is as follows: TGTGCCAGCAGCCCACGACTAGCGGGCTACGAGCAGTACTTC. Its protein product is CASSPRLAGYEQYF.